The clone carrying this T cell receptor (beta chain) has at least ten counts. The antigen remains undetermined. The entry originates in a study of beta chain features in type 1 diabetes. The sequenced template was cDNA made from the entire isolated RNA. The data were produced by immunoSEQ multiplex PCR, yet TCRdb's version contains in-frame clones alone and is incomplete. Here the sample spans 500,000 to 700,000 clones, 15% to 17% being singletons. General observations from the study: Among type 1 diabetes patients, VDJ junctions had fewer insertions and more deletions.

Sequencing was performed on naive CD4+ T cells from blood. This receptor was obtained from a young man in good health.

Written as DNA, the CDR3 is TGTGCCATCAGTACAGGGAAGGAAAAACTGTTTTTT. Amino acid sequence: CAISTGKEKLFF. This chain connects TRBV10-3 to TRBJ1-4; perhaps TRBD1 as D (6 bases). Trimming removed 5 bases at V and 8 bases at J, with 9 bases between. CDR1 and CDR2 from the germline V gene are ENHRY and SYGVKD. CDR3 length: 12 amino acids.